This TCR beta chain originates from a study of T-cell memory formation after mild COVID-19. Overall study: Largely donor-specific sequence clusters came from a couple of donors.

About this clonotype: Its target is unknown.

With constant-segment primers, 5'RACE yielded cDNA libraries of TCR alpha and TCR beta that carried sample barcodes and UMIs. Each CDR3 protein gets one entry after TCRdb re-called the 5' RACE reads with MiXCR. The data hold roughly 130,000 distinct CDR3 sequences, with about 5.9% observed a single time. The germline V gene has CDR1 MGHRA and CDR2 YSYEKL. The CDR3 covers 17 residues. V was cut by 3 bases and J by 0 bases, with 14 bases left in between. Regarding the study as a whole: Clones that contracted clustered mainly in CM and EM if CD4+ and in EMRA if CD8+. The study detected some responding clones in pre-infection memory, suggesting cross-reactive memory joined.

The chain combines TRBV4-1 with TRBJ1-4, with D possibly matching TRBD1 (5 bases). Input material: PBMCs or a T cell subset sorted from them (not recorded which). The sequence derives from an adult woman who had mild COVID-19 (a few samples of this study predate the infection). Cell type and time point are not known. The CDR3 sequence: CASSQAPHRSTNEKLFF. Here the CDR3 DNA reads TGCGCCAGCAGCCAGGCTCCTCACAGGTCAACTAATGAAAAACTGTTTTTT.